This record covers a single T cell receptor beta chain. Its specificity is unknown. The sample belongs to a study of T cell responses to AZD1222 COVID-19 vaccine. The study, taken as a whole, reports: Vaccine-associated CD4 TCRs ranged over spike, dominating at 160-218 and 743-854.

Trimming took off 0 bases at V and 0 bases at J, with 8 bases between the two ends. Germline CDR1 reads LGHNA; CDR2 reads YNFKEQ. This CDR3 has 15 residues. Libraries were prepared by immunoSEQ multiplex PCR; TCRdb keeps only in-frame clonotypes and omits some of them. The table shows roughly 70,000 clones, with more than 65% occurring only once. This sequence was found in an adult in good health. The specimen comprised peripheral blood, sampled on day 0 of MenACWY control vaccination. V and J are TRBV4-2 and TRBJ1-2; D gene ambiguous. CDR3 in amino acids: CASSQEADPNYGYTF. CDR3 in DNA: TGTGCCAGCAGCCAAGAGGCAGACCCTAACTATGGCTACACCTTC.